One sample yielded the 12 T cell receptor beta chains listed below, sequenced in a study of CD8+ T cells in alopecia areata. Extracted from the samples, RNA was reverse transcribed into cDNA to serve as the sequencing template. Using immunoSEQ multiplex PCR, the repertoire was profiled, and TCRdb retains in-frame clones only, with some absent. In the table there are 150,000 or so clones, around 50% of which are singletons. Sequencing was carried out using CD4+ T cells sorted from blood. These receptors were taken from a human donor with alopecia areata.

This sequence joins TRBV4-1 and TRBJ2-7; 12 bases agree with TRBD2. Losses at the gene ends were 2 bases for V and 0 bases for J; bases not matched to a gene: 11. The CDR3 consists of 19 residues. Germline V gives CDR1 MGHRA, CDR2 YSYEKL. The CDR3 region is CASSQSTTSGRSGSYEQYF. The CDR3 bases are TGCGCCAGCAGCCAATCAACGACTAGCGGGAGAAGCGGCTCCTACGAGCAGTACTTC.

This clone was found once. CDR3 in DNA: TGTGCCAGCACCCTACAGGGGGCGAGTTACTATGGCTACACCTTC. This gives the protein CASTLQGASYYGYTF. The V gene is TRBV28, the J gene TRBJ1-2, with TRBD1 matching over 9 bases. Trimming at V came to 7 bases and at J to 3 bases, leaving 9 bases not matched to a gene. Germline V gene data show CDR1 as MDHEN and CDR2 as SYDVKM. CDR3 length: 15 amino acids.

The V call is TRBV6-5, the J call TRBJ1-1, with 7 bases lining up with TRBD1. The CDR3 contains 11 residues. Losses at the gene ends were 5 bases for V and 8 bases for J; bases not matched to a gene: 2. Germline CDR1 is MNHEY and CDR2 is SVGAGI. CDR3 amino acids: CASSTDREAFF. Written as DNA, the CDR3 is TGTGCCAGCAGTACGGACAGGGAAGCTTTCTTT.

This chain connects TRBV4-1 to TRBJ2-3, with TRBD2 matching over 8 bases. CDR1 and CDR2 from the germline V gene are MGHRA and YSYEKL. The CDR3 runs 17 residues. V dropped 0 bases and J dropped 2; count of bases not matched to a gene: 7. The CDR3 DNA reads as TGCGCCAGCAGCCAAGATGGCACTAGCGGAACCACAGATACGCAGTATTTT. Its translation: CASSQDGTSGTTDTQYF.

This sequence joins TRBV19 and TRBJ1-2, with D possibly TRBD1 on 6 matching bases. The germline CDR1 and CDR2 sequences are LNHDA and SQIVND (reference sequence). Trimming shortened V by 4 bases and J by 6 bases, and 12 bases separated the two germline ends. This CDR3 region has 13 residues. The CDR3 protein is CASSTTYRDGYTF. The CDR3 DNA sequence: TGTGCCAGTAGTACAACATACAGGGATGGCTACACCTTC. The complete variable domain, with remaining parts taken from reference TRBV19 and TRBJ1-2, reads DGGITQSPKYLFRKEGQNVTLSCEQNLNHDAMYWYRQDPGQGLRLIYYSQIVNDFQKGDIAEGYSVSREKKESFPLTVTSAQKNPTAFYLCASSTTYRDGYTFGSGTRLTVV.

This clone was detected once. The rearrangement uses TRBV5-1 and TRBJ2-1; 8 bases line up with TRBD2. V trimming: 4 bases; J trimming: 4 bases; junction bases outside the gene matches: 10. CDR1 is SGHRS and CDR2 is YFSETQ in the germline V gene. CDR3 size: 16 residues. CDR3 protein: CASSTPSGPVYNEQFF. The CDR3 bases are TGCGCCAGCAGCACACCTAGCGGGCCCGTATACAATGAGCAGTTCTTC.

The chain couples TRBV29-1 to TRBJ2-3; TRBD2 aligns across 11 bases. V was pared by 7 bases and J by 6 bases, with 21 bases of the junction left unmatched. The CDR3 sequence is 18 residues long. Germline CDR1 and CDR2: SQVTM and ANQGSEA. CDR3 sequence reads: CSGGTSGRVAVGADTQYF. The CDR3, as DNA: TGCAGCGGAGGGACTAGCGGAAGAGTTGCGGTTGGTGCCGATACGCAGTATTTT.

This clone was seen only a few times. The chain is built from TRBV27 and TRBJ2-2; 10 bases match TRBD2. Germline values: CDR1 MNHEY, CDR2 SMNVEV (reference sequence). The CDR3 length is 12 residues. The J segment lost 14 bases and the V segment lost 4 bases, leaving 4 bases of the junction unmatched. CDR3 protein: CASSSTSGKLFF. The CDR3 region has the DNA TGTGCCAGCAGTTCAACTAGCGGGAAACTGTTTTTT.

In this sample, this clone turned up a few times. The rearrangement uses TRBV7-8 and TRBJ2-2; 9 bases align to TRBD1. The germline V gene encodes CDR1 SGHVS and CDR2 FQNEAQ. V shed 3 bases, J shed 3 bases, and the junction held 2 bases outside the gene matches. The CDR3 is made up of 15 amino acids. The CDR3 DNA is TGTGCCAGCAGCTTTTGGGACAGGGACACCGGGGAGCTGTTTTTT. This sequence encodes CASSFWDRDTGELFF.

This chain uses TRBV28 with TRBJ2-7, with 11 bases lining up with TRBD2. CDR3 length: 16 residues. V trimming: 2 bases; J trimming: 5 bases; junction bases outside the gene matches: 8. Per germline, CDR1 MDHEN and CDR2 SYDVKM. CDR3 sequence: CASSLAGLAGGHEQYF. The CDR3 nucleotides read TGTGCCAGCAGTTTAGCGGGTCTAGCGGGAGGCCACGAGCAGTACTTC.

This chain joins TRBV7-9 and TRBJ2-2; a possible D gene is TRBD1 (6 bases). CDR1 SEHNR and CDR2 FQNEAQ come from the germline V gene (reference sequence). The V end lost 3 bases, the J end lost 5 bases, and 10 bases lay between the germline ends. The CDR3 is 14 residues long. The CDR3 protein is CASSLYGQTGELFF. The CDR3 bases are TGTGCCAGCAGCTTGTACGGACAGACCGGGGAGCTGTTTTTT.

The rearrangement uses TRBV5-4 and TRBJ1-2; the D gene is possibly TRBD1 (5 bases). The CDR3 is 15 residues long. The germline V gene encodes CDR1 SGHNT and CDR2 YYREEE (reference sequence). Deletions cut 1 base from V and 6 bases from J, with 16 bases between. The CDR3 DNA reads TGTGCCAGCAGCTTGTACCGCCAGACAGTGCATGGCTACACCTTC. It yields the protein CASSLYRQTVHGYTF.